This TCR beta chain was documented in a study of OX40 agonist ivuxolimab in advanced cancers. Overall study: Every 2 weeks, patients got intravenous ivuxolimab at one of six dose levels (0.01-10 mg/kg). Regarding the study as a whole: The expanded peripheral T cells' antigen specificity was not determined. Clones of CD4+ and CD8+ blood T cells grew by week 6 at doses of 0.1 to 3.0 mg/kg. The study found that CD8+ T cells averaged more expanded clones than CD4+.

On this clone: Antigen: not known.

This CDR3 contains 14 residues. J gave up 7 bases and V 3 bases, and 8 bases lay outside the gene matches. The germline V gene has CDR1 KGHSH and CDR2 LQKENI. Profiling relied on immunoSEQ multiplex PCR, and the TCRdb table lists in-frame clones only, not all of them. The table lists more than 60,000 clones, roughly 93% of them singletons. Sequenced here: CD4+ or CD8+ T cells sorted from blood, sampled in a trial of the OX40 agonist ivuxolimab. The V call is TRBV18, the J call TRBJ1-1; TRBD1 matches 7 bases. The receptor was derived from an adult with an advanced solid tumor such as melanoma, head and neck, liver or kidney cancer. The CDR3 spells CASSPDRVGGEAFF. In nucleotides, the CDR3 is TGTGCCAGCTCACCCGACAGGGTAGGGGGTGAAGCTTTCTTT.